The 5 T cell receptor beta chains presented below share a single source sample, sequenced in a study of blood T cell repertoires in COVID-19. The protocol was immunoSEQ multiplex PCR, while the TCRdb copy is restricted to in-frame clones and leaves out a portion. Among 250,000 to 350,000 clones listed, more than 65% were seen once. The sample was peripheral blood. Receptor source: a person aged 70 to 85 with COVID-19, enrolled during active disease.

The chain couples TRBV5-1 to TRBJ1-5; TRBD1 agrees at 10 bases. The germline V gene encodes CDR1 SGHRS and CDR2 YFSETQ. V dropped 3 bases and J dropped 7; count of bases not matched to a gene: 19. CDR3 length equals 19 residues. The CDR3 sequence: CASSWGGWDRGTSGQPQHF. In DNA, the CDR3 is TGCGCCAGCAGCTGGGGAGGTTGGGACAGGGGAACCTCGGGGCAGCCCCAGCATTTT.

The chain uses TRBV5-1 and TRBJ2-1; 9 bases align to TRBD1. V trimming: 4 bases; J trimming: 9 bases; junction bases outside the gene matches: 8. The CDR3 is made up of 14 amino acids. CDR1 is SGHRS and CDR2 is YFSETQ in the germline V gene. The CDR3 bases are TGCGCCAGCAGCAGATACAGGGGGCTCAGTGAGCAGTTCTTC. Encoded protein: CASSRYRGLSEQFF.

This clone has a handful of counts. The chain uses TRBV28 and TRBJ1-5; D is ambiguous. The V and J ends lost 3 bases and 7 bases respectively, with 10 bases between them. This CDR3 comprises 13 residues. In germline, CDR1 is MDHEN, CDR2 SYDVKM. The DNA for the CDR3 is TGTGCCAGCAGTTTCCTACGAGGACAGCCCCAGCATTTT. This translates into CASSFLRGQPQHF.

V gene TRBV9 combines with J gene TRBJ2-3, with TRBD2 matching 13 bases. Looked up from germline, CDR1 is SGDLS and CDR2 is YYNGEE. With V trimmed by 4 bases and J by 5 bases, 4 bases remained unmatched. The CDR3 is made up of 15 amino acids. The DNA for the CDR3 is TGTGCCAGCAGCTTATGGACTAGCGGGGGAGATACGCAGTATTTT. Translating it yields CASSLWTSGGDTQYF.

This clone was seen a few times. The rearrangement uses TRBV2 and TRBJ2-7, with TRBD1 matching over 12 bases. Germline V CDR1 and CDR2: SNHLY, FYNNEI. The CDR3 runs 15 residues. Trimming took 5 bases from V and 7 from J; bases not matched to a gene: 9. CDR3 bases: TGTGCCAGCAGTTTAAAGGGACAGGGGGCAGGGGAGCAGTACTTC. Its translation: CASSLKGQGAGEQYF.